This is a list of T cell receptor beta chains from one sample in a study of metastatic and nonmetastatic thyroid tumors. With MiXCR, TCRdb reprocessed the PCR reads. The data show about 69,000 clones, 13% to 15% seen once. Material: blood. The receptors here all came from a male donor with papillary thyroid cancer or a benign thyroid nodule (not recorded which). Some clones in this sample may be carry-over from other donors' samples. CDR3s include the opening cysteine and the closing phenylalanine or tryptophan. Fields, in order: D gene, clone size, J gene, V gene, CDR3 protein, CDR3 DNA. The D gene is left open where the match is weak. Clone size is stated in some rows and not others, as once, few, many or a class when expanded.

d_call: NA; clone_size: many; j_call: TRBJ2-7; v_call: TRBV9; cdr3_aa: CASSVDEGSNYEQYF; cdr3_nt: TGTGCCAGCAGCGTAGACGAGGGATCCAACTACGAGCAGTACTTC
d_call: NA; clone_size: many; j_call: TRBJ2-1; v_call: TRBV14; cdr3_aa: CASSPLGTLYNEQFF; cdr3_nt: TGTGCCAGCAGCCCGCTTGGGACTCTATACAATGAGCAGTTCTTC
d_call: NA; clone_size: NA; j_call: TRBJ2-2; v_call: TRBV4-2; cdr3_aa: CASSRESGNTGELFF; cdr3_nt: TGTGCCAGCAGCCGTGAGAGCGGGAACACCGGGGAGCTGTTTTTT
d_call: NA; clone_size: NA; j_call: TRBJ2-1; v_call: TRBV5-1; cdr3_aa: CASILGAGSYNDQFF; cdr3_nt: NA
d_call: TRBD2; clone_size: many; j_call: TRBJ2-1; v_call: TRBV6-1; cdr3_aa: CASSRGTSAYNEQFF; cdr3_nt: TGTGCCAGCAGTCGAGGGACTAGCGCCTACAATGAGCAGTTCTTC
d_call: TRBD1; clone_size: many; j_call: TRBJ2-1; v_call: TRBV7-3; cdr3_aa: CASSLTPRAGGGEQFF; cdr3_nt: TGTGCCAGCAGCTTAACACCCCGGGCAGGGGGCGGTGAGCAGTTCTTC
d_call: NA; clone_size: many; j_call: TRBJ1-3; v_call: TRBV12-3/TRBV12-4; cdr3_aa: CASREPFMNTIYF; cdr3_nt: TGTGCCAGCAGAGAACCCTTTATGAACACCATATATTTT
d_call: NA; clone_size: once; j_call: TRBJ1-1; v_call: TRBV7-2; cdr3_aa: CASSSHMNTEAFF; cdr3_nt: TGTGCCAGCAGCTCCCATATGAACACTGAAGCTTTCTTT
d_call: NA; clone_size: many; j_call: TRBJ1-2; v_call: TRBV5-4; cdr3_aa: CASSLRGAGYGYTF; cdr3_nt: TGTGCCAGCAGCCTCAGAGGGGCAGGGTATGGCTACACCTTC
d_call: NA; clone_size: many; j_call: TRBJ1-1; v_call: TRBV11-2; cdr3_aa: CASSLARVGTEAFF; cdr3_nt: TGTGCCAGCAGCTTAGCTAGGGTAGGGACTGAAGCTTTCTTT
d_call: NA; clone_size: many; j_call: TRBJ1-3; v_call: TRBV7-4; cdr3_aa: CASSLFKGISGNTIYF; cdr3_nt: TGTGCCAGCAGCTTATTTAAGGGAATCTCTGGAAACACCATATATTTT
d_call: NA; clone_size: many; j_call: TRBJ1-1; v_call: TRBV18; cdr3_aa: CASSPGYRSFEAFF; cdr3_nt: TGTGCCAGCTCACCAGGGTATAGAAGTTTTGAAGCTTTCTTT
d_call: NA; clone_size: NA; j_call: TRBJ1-1; v_call: TRBV28; cdr3_aa: CASSSGGQWVFGMNCEAFF; cdr3_nt: TGTGCCAGCAGCTCGGGCGGACAGTGGGTTTTCGGGATGAACTGTGAAGCTTTCTTT
d_call: NA; clone_size: NA; j_call: TRBJ1-6; v_call: TRBV18; cdr3_aa: CASSPEVLGSPLHF; cdr3_nt: TGTGCCAGCTCACCAGAGGTTTTGGGTTCACCCCTCCACTTT
d_call: NA; clone_size: few; j_call: TRBJ2-7; v_call: TRBV10-2; cdr3_aa: CASSADTSYEQYF; cdr3_nt: TGCGCCAGCAGTGCAGACACCTCCTACGAGCAGTACTTC
d_call: NA; clone_size: few; j_call: TRBJ2-2; v_call: TRBV10-3; cdr3_aa: CVISESALEGSGELFF; cdr3_nt: TGTGTCATCAGTGAGTCGGCTTTGGAAGGGTCCGGGGAGCTGTTTTTT
d_call: NA; clone_size: many; j_call: TRBJ2-6; v_call: TRBV3-1; cdr3_aa: CASSRTATSGANVLTF; cdr3_nt: TGTGCCAGCAGCCGCACCGCAACCTCTGGGGCCAACGTCCTGACTTTC
d_call: TRBD1; clone_size: many; j_call: TRBJ1-1; v_call: TRBV13; cdr3_aa: CASSPTGTANTEAFF; cdr3_nt: TGTGCCAGCAGCCCCACCGGGACAGCGAACACTGAAGCTTTCTTT
d_call: TRBD1; clone_size: few; j_call: TRBJ1-2; v_call: TRBV6-5; cdr3_aa: CTSSYNPGQGDCYTF; cdr3_nt: TGTACCAGCAGTTACAACCCGGGACAGGGAGATTGCTACACCTTC
d_call: NA; clone_size: many; j_call: TRBJ1-1; v_call: TRBV15; cdr3_aa: CATSRAPSEAFF; cdr3_nt: TGTGCCACCAGCAGAGCCCCGTCCGAAGCTTTCTTT
d_call: NA; clone_size: many; j_call: TRBJ2-5; v_call: TRBV19; cdr3_aa: CASSTLAIGETQYF; cdr3_nt: TGTGCCAGTAGTACTTTAGCGATCGGGGAGACCCAGTACTTC
d_call: NA; clone_size: NA; j_call: TRBJ1-3; v_call: TRBV9; cdr3_aa: CASSVGGTSGDTIYF; cdr3_nt: TGTGCCAGCAGCGTAGGGGGAACCTCTGGGGACACCATATATTTT
d_call: NA; clone_size: many; j_call: TRBJ1-4; v_call: TRBV28; cdr3_aa: CASSSGLREKLFF; cdr3_nt: TGTGCCAGCAGCTCGGGTCTTCGTGAAAAACTGTTTTTT
d_call: NA; clone_size: many; j_call: TRBJ1-1; v_call: TRBV5-6; cdr3_aa: CASSLVGVLNTEAFF; cdr3_nt: TGTGCCAGCAGCTTGGTGGGGGTTTTGAACACTGAAGCTTTCTTT
d_call: NA; clone_size: many; j_call: TRBJ2-5; v_call: TRBV27; cdr3_aa: CASSLVEAETQYF; cdr3_nt: TGTGCCAGCAGTTTAGTGGAGGCGGAGACCCAGTACTTC
d_call: TRBD1; clone_size: many; j_call: TRBJ2-7; v_call: TRBV12-3/TRBV12-4; cdr3_aa: CASSLESRDRALYEQYF; cdr3_nt: TGTGCCAGCAGTTTAGAGTCCCGGGACAGGGCTCTATACGAGCAGTACTTC
d_call: NA; clone_size: many; j_call: TRBJ2-1; v_call: TRBV6-5; cdr3_aa: CASSYSSAPRESNEQFF; cdr3_nt: TGTGCCAGCAGTTACTCGAGTGCCCCCAGGGAAAGCAATGAGCAGTTCTTC
d_call: NA; clone_size: NA; j_call: TRBJ2-1; v_call: TRBV27; cdr3_aa: CASRIGGMGTYNEQFF; cdr3_nt: TGTGCCAGTAGAATAGGAGGGATGGGGACATACAATGAGCAGTTCTTC
d_call: NA; clone_size: NA; j_call: TRBJ2-7; v_call: TRBV20-1; cdr3_aa: CSAPRSVRVGEQYF; cdr3_nt: TGCAGTGCTCCCAGATCGGTGAGGGTGGGCGAGCAGTACTTC
d_call: TRBD1; clone_size: many; j_call: TRBJ2-3; v_call: TRBV25-1; cdr3_aa: CASAFEGALSTDTQYF; cdr3_nt: TGTGCCAGCGCGTTCGAGGGGGCCCTCAGCACAGATACGCAGTATTTT
d_call: NA; clone_size: NA; j_call: TRBJ2-2; v_call: TRBV9; cdr3_aa: CASSVGDVSAYTGELFF; cdr3_nt: TGTGCCAGCAGCGTAGGGGACGTTAGCGCCTACACCGGGGAGCTGTTTTTT
d_call: NA; clone_size: many; j_call: TRBJ2-5; v_call: TRBV2; cdr3_aa: CASSGLGSGQETQYF; cdr3_nt: TGTGCCAGCAGTGGCTTGGGTTCGGGGCAAGAGACCCAGTACTTC
d_call: TRBD2; clone_size: many; j_call: TRBJ2-3; v_call: TRBV9; cdr3_aa: CASSDTSGGTDTQYF; cdr3_nt: TGTGCCAGCAGCGATACTAGCGGGGGCACAGATACGCAGTATTTT
d_call: NA; clone_size: few; j_call: TRBJ1-5; v_call: TRBV19; cdr3_aa: CASSIASGSNHPQHF; cdr3_nt: TGTGCCAGTAGTATTGCTAGTGGCAGCAATCATCCCCAGCATTTT
d_call: NA; clone_size: many; j_call: TRBJ2-5; v_call: TRBV14; cdr3_aa: CASSQDDFLSGRETQYF; cdr3_nt: TGTGCCAGCAGCCAAGATGATTTCTTGAGCGGCCGGGAGACCCAGTACTTC
d_call: NA; clone_size: many; j_call: TRBJ1-2; v_call: TRBV5-5; cdr3_aa: CASSIQGNYGYTF; cdr3_nt: TGTGCCAGCAGCATACAGGGAAACTATGGCTACACCTTC
d_call: TRBD2; clone_size: few; j_call: TRBJ2-3; v_call: TRBV6-4; cdr3_aa: CASSDWTSVSTDTQYF; cdr3_nt: TGTGCCAGCAGTGACTGGACTAGCGTGAGCACAGATACGCAGTATTTT
d_call: NA; clone_size: many; j_call: TRBJ2-7; v_call: TRBV5-1; cdr3_aa: CASSPDGISLGIYEQYF; cdr3_nt: TGCGCCAGCAGCCCGGACGGAATTAGCTTGGGGATCTACGAGCAGTACTTC